The 17 T cell receptor beta chains listed next were all sequenced from one sample in a study of CD8+CD57+ T cells in acquired aplastic anemia. Researchers used genomic DNA as the template to profile TCR beta VDJ and CDR3. One entry per CDR3 protein results from TCRdb running MiXCR on the reads. The data contain roughly 160,000 distinct CDR3 sequences, 55% to 75% of them singletons. What was sequenced was sorted CD4+, CD8+, or CD8+CD57+ T cells (not recorded which) from PBMCs. The receptors here all came from a human donor in good health.

The chain employs TRBV12-3 or TRBV12-4 and TRBJ2-1; D call uncertain. This CDR3 region has 12 residues. V lost 3 bases, J lost 15 bases, and 15 bases lay in between. The CDR3 DNA sequence: TGTGCCAGCAGTTTTACACAGTTGGCATCGTTCTTC. Translated: CASSFTQLASFF.

J is TRBJ1-1 and V is TRBV9, with D possibly being TRBD1 (5 bases). The CDR3 spans 15 residues. V was shortened by 2 bases and J by 2 bases, with 13 bases between the two germline ends. From germline, CDR1 is SGDLS and CDR2 YYNGEE. This chain's CDR3 is CASSVRDGGNTEAFF. The DNA of the CDR3 is TGTGCCAGCAGCGTGAGGGACGGAGGAAACACTGAAGCTTTCTTT.

The chain is built from TRBV7-9 and TRBJ2-5; 9 bases align to TRBD1. This CDR3 is 14 amino acids long. V dropped 9 bases and J dropped 1; count of bases not matched to a gene: 6. CDR1 SEHNR and CDR2 FQNEAQ come from the germline V gene (reference sequence). The DNA for the CDR3 is TGTGCCAGTAGTGAGGACAGGGGCCAAGAGACCCAGTACTTC. Protein: CASSEDRGQETQYF.

The rearrangement uses TRBV20-1 and TRBJ2-3; D not resolved. The V gene's germline CDR1 is DFQATT and CDR2 SNEGSKA (reference sequence). V shed 1 base and J shed 0 bases, with 5 bases lying between them. The CDR3 extends over 13 amino acids. The CDR3: CSARAPSTDTQYF. The CDR3 bases are TGCAGTGCTAGAGCCCCTAGCACAGATACGCAGTATTTT.

This clonotype was seen just once. The rearrangement joins TRBV7-8 to TRBJ2-1; 9 bases line up with TRBD2. The V and J ends lost 5 bases and 4 bases, in that order; junction bases with no gene match: 6. CDR3 size: 15 residues. The germline V gene encodes CDR1 SGHVS and CDR2 FQNEAQ. The CDR3, as DNA: TGTGCCAGCAGCATACACGCGGGAGGGTACAATGAGCAGTTCTTC. Its translation: CASSIHAGGYNEQFF.

This clonotype was observed at least ten times. This rearrangement joins TRBV4-3 to TRBJ2-2; D remains ambiguous. Germline V gene data show CDR1 as LGHNA and CDR2 as YSLEER. This CDR3 contains 14 residues. Trimming took off 0 bases at V and 3 bases at J, with 5 bases between the two ends. The CDR3 nucleotides are TGCGCCAGCAGCCAAGATCGATACACCGGGGAGCTGTTTTTT. This translates into CASSQDRYTGELFF.

In the case of this clonotype: Sequence at one end of the junction differs from germline and may be a read error. This sequence joins TRBV7-9 and TRBJ2-3; 9 bases match TRBD1. CDR3 length equals 14 residues. The germline V gene encodes CDR1 SEHNR and CDR2 FQNEAQ (reference sequence). CDR3 nucleotides: TGTGTCAGCAGCTGGGACAGGGGCACAGATACGCAGTATTTT. Amino acids: CVSSWDRGTDTQYF.

This chain links TRBV7-6 with TRBJ2-3; 12 nucleotides align to TRBD2. V gave up 2 bases and J gave up 1 base; unmatched junction bases: 13. The CDR3 spans 20 residues. In germline, CDR1 is SGHVS, CDR2 FNYEAQ. CDR3 sequence: CASSLRTSGEGKWGTDTQYF. CDR3 bases: TGTGCCAGCAGCTTACGGACTAGCGGGGAAGGAAAGTGGGGCACAGATACGCAGTATTTT. The entire variable domain, with the rest obtained from reference TRBV7-6 and TRBJ2-3, is as follows: GAGVSQSPRYKVTKRGQDVALRCDPISGHVSLYWYRQALGQGPEFLTYFNYEAQQDKSGLPNDRFSAERPEGSISTLTIQRTEQRDSAMYRCASSLRTSGEGKWGTDTQYFGPGTRLTVL.

The V call is TRBV20-1, the J call TRBJ1-6, with 9 positions matching TRBD1. The V gene end was trimmed by 5 bases and the J gene end by 8 bases; junction bases not matched to a gene: 10. Per germline, CDR1 DFQATT and CDR2 SNEGSKA (reference sequence). The CDR3 length is 15 residues. This chain's CDR3 is CSAFLGGQGDSPLHF. In nucleotides, the CDR3 is TGCAGTGCTTTTTTAGGGGGACAGGGTGATTCACCCCTCCACTTT.

With regard to this clonotype: Relative to the germline gene, one junction end is altered; a read error may explain this. This chain connects TRBV19 to TRBJ2-1; 9 nucleotides agree with TRBD2. Germline V gene lookup returns CDR1 LNHDA and CDR2 SQIVND (reference sequence). The CDR3 sequence is 16 residues long. The CDR3 DNA sequence: TGTGCCAGCAGCGTAGTTGCGGGGGGGCTGGGGTATGAGCAGCTCTTC. Its translation: CASSVVAGGLGYEQLF.

The gene calls are TRBV7-3 and TRBJ2-6; no reliable D call. CDR1 and CDR2 (germline): SGHTA, FQGTGA. The CDR3 has 15 amino acids. V gave up 5 bases and J gave up 2 bases, with 10 bases separating them. The CDR3 region has the DNA TGTGCCAGCAGCCCGCTAGTCGCTGGGGCCAACGTCCTGACTTTC. Translated: CASSPLVAGANVLTF.

The rearrangement links TRBV20-1 to TRBJ2-3; no clear D gene. Germline V lookup: CDR1 DFQATT, CDR2 SNEGSKA (reference sequence). The CDR3 extends over 13 amino acids. V gave up 4 bases and J gave up 1 base, with 9 bases separating them. In DNA, the CDR3 is TGCAGTGCTACGACATTGCGCACAGATACGCAGTATTTT. Protein product: CSATTLRTDTQYF.

The gene calls are TRBV7-3 and TRBJ1-5; D gene uncertain. Germline assignment: CDR1 SGHTA and CDR2 FQGTGA. This CDR3 is built from 13 residues. The V and J ends lost 1 base and 10 bases respectively, with 11 bases between them. DNA of the CDR3: TGTGCCAGCAGCTTAAGCTTCCGGTCACCCCAGCATTTT. Translation: CASSLSFRSPQHF.

The V and J genes are TRBV10-3 and TRBJ1-2; 7 nucleotides line up with TRBD1. Germline CDR1 reads ENHRY; CDR2 reads SYGVKD. The CDR3 loop spans 13 amino acids. The J segment lost 5 bases and the V segment lost 8 bases, leaving 8 bases of the junction unmatched. The CDR3 nucleotides are TGTGCCATCCCGAGGGGGCGGGATTATGGCTACACCTTC. This codes for CAIPRGRDYGYTF.

As to this clonotype: One junction end disagrees with the germline gene, perhaps due to a read error. The chain uses TRBV25-1 and TRBJ2-1; no definite D call. CDR1 is MGHDK and CDR2 is SYGVNS in the germline V gene. This CDR3 region has 15 residues. The chain's CDR3 is CANSEDRSSYNEQFF. In nucleotides, the CDR3 is TGTGCCAACAGTGAAGACCGCAGCTCCTACAATGAGCAGTTCTTC.

The chain carries TRBV29-1 and TRBJ2-7, with a possible D match to TRBD1 (5 bases). Per the germline V gene, CDR1 is SQVTM and CDR2 is ANQGSEA. The CDR3 runs 12 residues. The V and J ends lost 5 bases and 3 bases respectively, with 11 bases between them. CDR3 region: CSVFLTDYEQYF. CDR3 sequence (DNA): TGCAGCGTTTTTTTGACAGACTACGAGCAGTACTTC.

The chain joins TRBV10-3 to TRBJ1-3, with 10 bases aligning to TRBD1. The CDR3 spans 14 residues. V was pared by 6 bases and J by 6 bases, with 5 bases of the junction left unmatched. Looked up from germline, CDR1 is ENHRY and CDR2 is SYGVKD. The CDR3 is CAIRSGQGQNTIYF. Written as DNA, the CDR3 is TGTGCCATCAGATCGGGACAGGGGCAAAACACCATATATTTT.